Below, one T cell receptor beta chain is given with its context. Only in-frame clones appear in the TCRdb table, and some are missing; sequencing was by immunoSEQ multiplex PCR. Here the sample spans about 76,000 clones, roughly 80% being singletons. This sample was taken from a study of blood T cell repertoires in COVID-19. Trimming stripped 0 bases from V and 4 bases from J, with 10 bases between. CDR1 and CDR2 from the germline V gene are MGHRA and YSYEKL. The CDR3 is 15 amino acids. V and J are TRBV4-1 and TRBJ2-1; D uncertain. This TCR was sampled from a human donor in a cohort sampled during active COVID-19. Sequences were obtained from peripheral blood. The CDR3, as DNA: TGCGCCAGCAGCCAAGATCGGCAGGTTTACAATGAGCAGTTCTTC. This sequence encodes CASSQDRQVYNEQFF.